These 28 T cell receptor beta chains share one sample of origin, sequenced in a study of blood T cells in healthy people across ages (dated by TCRdb to between 2014 and 2017). Receptors were amplified or captured by 5' RACE. Sequenced on an Illumina HiSeq 2500. A second about 7 to 11 cycle PCR used a sample-barcoded 5' primer and a J-beta primer mix. The raw public reads went through TCRdb reprocessing: fastp at Q25, MiXCR clone calling, in-frame beta chains kept. Rows with one shared CDR3 protein collapse into an entry with the most common genes and DNA. The sample yields 850,000 to 1,300,000 distinct CDR3 sequences; 40% to 45% were counted once. Of the sample, about 19% is held by the ten largest clones. Material: blood. The source of these receptors is a woman between 55 and 75 years old in good health.

The chain has TRBV10-3 and TRBJ1-1; TRBD1 agrees at 8 bases. In germline, CDR1 is ENHRY, CDR2 SYGVKD. CDR3 length: 15 amino acids. V lost 2 bases and J lost 1; bases outside the gene matches: 3. The CDR3 protein is CAISEAGTGNTEAFF. The CDR3, as DNA: TGTGCCATCAGTGAGGCCGGGACAGGGAACACTGAAGCTTTCTTT.

The CDR3 here is CSARIRRTRDEQYF. CDR3 coding DNA: TGCAGTGCTAGGATTCGCAGGACGAGGGACGAGCAGTACTTC. The gene calls are TRBV20-1 and TRBJ2-7; D perhaps matches TRBD2 (5 bases). CDR3 length equals 14 residues. Germline V gene data show CDR1 as DFQATT and CDR2 as SNEGSKA (reference sequence). V lost 3 bases and J lost 5, with 17 bases in between.

V and J are TRBV6-5 and TRBJ2-7, with D perhaps matching TRBD1 (6 bases). The CDR3 extends over 14 amino acids. CDR1 and CDR2 from the germline V gene are MNHEY and SVGAGI. The ends were cut back, 2 bases at V and 1 base at J, with 9 bases in the middle. This CDR3 is CASSYTGKSYEQYF. CDR3 sequence (DNA): TGTGCCAGCAGTTACACAGGGAAATCCTACGAGCAGTACTTC.

This clonotype was seen a handful of times. V gene TRBV2 combines with J gene TRBJ2-5, with a possible D match to TRBD1 (7 bases). The germline V gene has CDR1 SNHLY and CDR2 FYNNEI. V dropped 4 bases and J dropped 4 bases, with 19 bases sitting between them. The CDR3 contains 16 residues. The CDR3 DNA is TGTGCCAGCAGTGGGTTAAGACAGGGAGGAGGAGAGACCCAGTACTTC. This sequence encodes CASSGLRQGGGETQYF.

The chain links TRBV6-1 to TRBJ2-1, with D maybe TRBD2 (6 bases). The CDR3 sequence is 18 residues long. Germline loops: CDR1 MNHNS, CDR2 SASEGT. Trimming stripped 5 bases from V and 0 bases from J, with 20 bases between. In DNA, the CDR3 is TGTGCCAGCAGTACGGGACTCGACTCACAGAGCTCCTACAATGAGCAGTTCTTC. It yields the protein CASSTGLDSQSSYNEQFF.

This clonotype was detected many times. The chain is built from TRBV6-5 and TRBJ2-5; 7 bases align to TRBD2. The CDR3 totals 16 residues. Germline values: CDR1 MNHEY, CDR2 SVGAGI. V was clipped by 5 bases and J by 5 bases; unmatched bases: 14. The CDR3 bases are TGTGCCAGCAGTCCTTATCAGCGGGGCGCAGGGGAGACCCAGTACTTC. Translated, it gives CASSPYQRGAGETQYF.

The V and J genes are TRBV5-5 and TRBJ1-2, with 7 bases lining up with TRBD1. The CDR3 has 13 amino acids. The ends lost 4 bases at V and 4 bases at J; junction bases unmatched: 4. The germline V gene has CDR1 SGHKS and CDR2 YYEKEE (reference sequence). CDR3 in amino acids: CASSRDRRYGYTF. The CDR3 coding sequence is TGTGCCAGCAGCCGGGACAGACGCTATGGCTACACCTTC. Full variable domain (outside the CDR3, taken from reference TRBV5-5 and TRBJ1-2): DAGVTQSPTHLIKTRGQQVTLRCSPISGHKSVSWYQQVLGQGPQFIFQYYEKEERGRGNFPDRFSARQFPNYSSELNVNALLLGDSALYLCASSRDRRYGYTFGSGTRLTVV.

Concerning this clonotype: Since a much larger clone is just one base distant, this may be a read error. This chain joins TRBV7-2 and TRBJ2-3; a possible D gene is TRBD2 (5 bases). The V gene's germline CDR1 is SGHTA and CDR2 FQGNSA. This CDR3 spans 15 amino acids. V was pared by 0 bases and J by 2 bases, with 9 bases between. The CDR3 sequence is CASSLAGEITDTQYF. DNA for the CDR3: TGTGCCAGCAGCTTAGCGGGAGAGATCACAGATACGCAGTATTTT.

This clonotype was detected once. The chain carries TRBV7-6 and TRBJ2-1; possible D gene TRBD1, 10 bases. Germline lookup yields CDR1 SGHVS and CDR2 FNYEAQ. This CDR3 spans 19 amino acids. With 5 bases removed from V and 2 bases from J, the gap between germline ends came to 25 bases. In DNA, the CDR3 is TGTGCCAGCAGCCCCGGGACAGGGGTGGCGGGAGGGGCCTACAATGAGCAGTTCTTC. Protein: CASSPGTGVAGGAYNEQFF.

This clonotype was observed many times. A single base separates this from a much larger clone, so it may be a read error. V and J are TRBV7-9 and TRBJ2-5, with no clear D. There are 11 residues in the CDR3. V lost 1 base to trimming and J lost 5 bases, with 2 bases between them. Looked up from germline, CDR1 is SEHNR and CDR2 is FQNEAQ (reference sequence). CDR3 nucleotides: TGTGCCAGCAGCTTAGACGAGACCCAGTACTTC. Amino acid sequence: CASSLDETQYF.

This clonotype was picked up one time. The chain carries TRBV5-4 and TRBJ1-5, with D unclear. The CDR3 covers 16 residues. Deletions cut 4 bases from V and 1 base from J, with 15 bases between. From germline, CDR1 is SGHNT and CDR2 YYREEE (reference sequence). CDR3: CASSPGGIGSNQPQHF. CDR3 nucleotides: TGTGCCAGCAGCCCCGGCGGGATTGGAAGCAATCAGCCCCAGCATTTT.

Of note for this clonotype: A much larger clone differs by one base, so this may be a read error. The chain carries TRBV5-5 and TRBJ2-1; 7 nucleotides line up with TRBD2. CDR3 length: 15 amino acids. Germline-derived CDR1 and CDR2 are SGHKS and YYEKEE (reference sequence). DNA for the CDR3: TGTGCCGGCAGCTTGGTCGGGGGGACCTACAATGAGCAGTTCTTC. It encodes CAGSLVGGTYNEQFF.

This clonotype occurred many times. This chain joins TRBV7-2 and TRBJ2-3, with 7 bases aligning to TRBD2. The CDR3 is 13 residues long. V lost 6 bases, J lost 6 bases, and 6 bases stayed unmatched. Germline lookup yields CDR1 SGHTA and CDR2 FQGNSA. In DNA, the CDR3 is TGTGCCAGCAGTCTAGTGGGGGGGGATACGCAGTATTTT. Residues: CASSLVGGDTQYF.

This clonotype has only a few counts. This may come from a read error, since a much larger clone is one base off. The genes are TRBV7-9 and TRBJ2-1, with D possibly being TRBD1 (7 bases). The J call may be wrong; the DNA end is better matched by TRBJ2-7. Germline CDR1 SEHNR, CDR2 FQNEAQ (reference sequence). There are 15 residues in the CDR3. CDR3 nucleotide sequence: TGTGCCAGCAGCGCGGGACAGACCTCCTACAATGAGCAGTACTTC. It is translated as CASSAGQTSYNEQYF.

V and J are TRBV6-2 or TRBV6-3 and TRBJ2-3; perhaps TRBD2 as D (5 bases). V was trimmed by 6 bases and J by 3 bases, leaving 19 bases between them. The CDR3 totals 16 residues. CDR1 is MNHEY and CDR2 is SVGEGT in the germline V gene. DNA for the CDR3: TGTGCCAGCAGCTTACTAGACCGTAAGGATACAGATACGCAGTATTTT. Its translation is CASSLLDRKDTDTQYF.

Details on this clonotype: Being one base from a much bigger clone, this may be a read error. The chain combines TRBV4-2 with TRBJ2-5; 12 nucleotides match TRBD2. The J call could be wrong; TRBJ2-1 is a better fit for the DNA end. Germline CDR1 reads LGHNA; CDR2 reads YNFKEQ. This CDR3 is built from 17 residues. CDR3 sequence (DNA): TGTGCCAGCAGCCAAGATAGATCGGCTAGCGGGAGGGAGACCCAGTTCTTC. It translates to CASSQDRSASGRETQFF.

The rearrangement uses TRBV11-2 and TRBJ2-1; D not resolved. Trimming left V 5 bases short and J 3 bases short, with 8 bases between. Germline V gene lookup returns CDR1 SGHAT and CDR2 FQNNGV. This CDR3 spans 13 amino acids. CDR3 nucleotide sequence: TGTGCCAGCAGCCGCGCTAACTACAATGAGCAGTTCTTC. Translated: CASSRANYNEQFF.

This clonotype was detected only a few times. The chain carries TRBV6-6 and TRBJ1-2; 7 nucleotides align to TRBD1. Unmatched junction bases numbered 7, after V lost 2 bases and J lost 4 bases. Germline-derived CDR1 and CDR2 are MNHNY and SVGAGI (reference sequence). CDR3 length: 15 residues. The CDR3 DNA sequence: TGTGCCAGCAGTTACAAAACAGGGGCGAGCTATGGCTACACCTTC. It translates to CASSYKTGASYGYTF.

The chain is built from TRBV5-1 and TRBJ1-4; 10 bases agree with TRBD1. The length of the CDR3 is 16 residues. Germline V CDR1 and CDR2: SGHRS, YFSETQ. V was pared by 4 bases and J by 3 bases, with 6 bases of the junction left unmatched. The CDR3 sequence is CASSPGTGVSNEKLFF. DNA for the CDR3: TGCGCCAGCAGCCCGGGGACAGGGGTTTCTAATGAAAAACTGTTTTTT.

This clonotype occurred a few times. This rearrangement joins TRBV12-3 or TRBV12-4 to TRBJ2-2; D gene unclear. Trimming took off 3 bases at V and 6 bases at J, with 5 bases between the two ends. This CDR3 has 12 residues. The CDR3 nucleotides are TGTGCCAGCAGTTTTCTGTCCGGGGAGCTGTTTTTT. Protein: CASSFLSGELFF.

V and J are TRBV20-1 and TRBJ2-4, with 9 bases matching TRBD2. The ends lost 1 base at V and 1 base at J; junction bases unmatched: 2. There are 15 residues in the CDR3. The germline V gene has CDR1 DFQATT and CDR2 SNEGSKA (reference sequence). The CDR3 coding sequence is TGCAGTGCTAGAGTAGCGGGAGAGGCCAAAAACATTCAGTACTTC. Translated, it gives CSARVAGEAKNIQYF.

The CDR3, as DNA: TGTGCCAGCAGTATGGGAGTGACCGCAGATACGCAGTATTTT. It yields the protein CASSMGVTADTQYF. The chain couples TRBV12-3 or TRBV12-4 to TRBJ2-3; TRBD2 might be the D (5 bases). This CDR3 is 14 amino acids long. Trimming removed 5 bases at V and 4 bases at J, with 13 bases between.

V and J are TRBV20-1 and TRBJ2-3; D is possibly TRBD2 (6 bases). The length of the CDR3 is 16 residues. Germline V CDR1 and CDR2: DFQATT, SNEGSKA (reference sequence). Trimming shortened V by 0 bases and J by 2 bases, and 15 bases separated the two germline ends. In DNA, the CDR3 is TGCAGTGCTAGAGATCCGAGTAGCGGACACACAGATACGCAGTATTTT. This codes for CSARDPSSGHTDTQYF.

This clonotype was seen a handful of times. The chain has TRBV27 and TRBJ2-3, with D perhaps assigned TRBD1 or TRBD2 (5 bases each). This CDR3 region has 15 residues. Trimming stripped 3 bases from V and 1 base from J, with 11 bases between. Germline CDR1 MNHEY, CDR2 SMNVEV (reference sequence). In nucleotides, the CDR3 is TGTGCCAGCAGTTTGGGACGGACCCGCACAGATACGCAGTATTTT. It codes for CASSLGRTRTDTQYF.

This clonotype appeared a few times. The chain is built from TRBV5-1 and TRBJ2-7; D is possibly TRBD2 (5 bases). This CDR3 contains 14 residues. Germline V gene sequence: CDR1 SGHRS, CDR2 YFSETQ. Trimming took off 5 bases at V and 2 bases at J, with 14 bases between the two ends. The CDR3 loop is CASSVGLQTYEQYF. The CDR3 DNA is TGCGCCAGCAGTGTCGGACTGCAAACCTACGAGCAGTACTTC.

The gene calls are TRBV28 and TRBJ2-1; the D gene is possibly TRBD1 (5 bases). This CDR3 contains 15 residues. Between the trimmed V and J ends, which lost 8 bases and 3 bases, there was a span of 17 bases. CDR1 MDHEN and CDR2 SYDVKM come from the germline V gene. The CDR3 DNA reads TGTGCCAGCGGTAAAGGGGCATTGGACTACAATGAGCAGTTCTTC. Translating gives CASGKGALDYNEQFF.

There are a few counts of this clonotype. V is TRBV6-5 and J is TRBJ2-1; D is unresolved. CDR1 is MNHEY and CDR2 is SVGAGI in the germline V gene. This CDR3 is built from 11 residues. Trimming took 2 bases from V and 9 from J, leaving 5 bases between them. The CDR3 sequence is CASSYPGEQFF. The CDR3 DNA is TGTGCCAGCAGTTACCCCGGTGAGCAGTTCTTC.

This clonotype has only a few counts. The rearrangement uses TRBV7-8 and TRBJ2-5; tentative D call: TRBD1 (6 bases). This CDR3 spans 12 amino acids. Germline V gene data show CDR1 as SGHVS and CDR2 as FQNEAQ. V was trimmed by 4 bases and J by 11 bases, leaving 14 bases between them. The CDR3 region is CASSSQGWEQYF. The CDR3 DNA reads TGTGCCAGCAGCTCACAGGGATGGGAGCAGTACTTC.